This is a list of T cell receptor beta chains from one sample in a study of blood T cell repertoires in COVID-19. Method: immunoSEQ multiplex PCR; TCRdb's copy keeps in-frame clones and lacks some. The table lists around 190,000 clones, 70% to 90% of them singletons. Sequences were obtained from peripheral blood. The origin of the receptors is a man aged 50 or older with COVID-19, enrolled during active disease. Each CDR3 is given with its conserved first and last residue. Each record gives: J gene, V gene, D gene, clone size, CDR3 protein, CDR3 DNA. A D gene is named only where the DNA matches it firmly. Part of the rows lack a size; the others show once, few, many or a class for expanded clones.

TRBJ1-5 TRBV7-2 . few CASSPGGSNQPQHF TGTGCCAGCAGCCCTGGGGGGTCCAATCAGCCCCAGCATTTT
TRBJ1-5 TRBV19 . . CASRDGHQPQHF TGTGCCAGTCGGGATGGGCATCAGCCCCAGCATTTT
TRBJ2-7 TRBV10-2 TRBD1 . CASTGTGEEQYF TGCGCCAGCACAGGGACAGGGGAAGAGCAGTACTTC
TRBJ2-7 TRBV6-5 TRBD1 . CASSTTGGGYEQYF TGTGCCAGCAGTACGACAGGGGGCGGCTACGAGCAGTACTTC
TRBJ2-7 TRBV7-2 . once CATNYEQYF TGTGCCACCAACTACGAGCAGTACTTC
TRBJ2-7 TRBV23-1 TRBD1 . CASSLGDREYEQYF TGCGCCAGCAGTCTGGGGGACAGAGAATACGAGCAGTACTTC
TRBJ1-5 TRBV7-3 TRBD1 . CASSLTWQRRTGDGQPQHF TGTGCCAGCAGCTTAACGTGGCAAAGGAGGACAGGGGACGGTCAGCCCCAGCATTTT
TRBJ2-5 TRBV5-6 . . CASSPIRGAFQETQYF TGTGCCAGCAGCCCCATCCGGGGGGCTTTTCAAGAGACCCAGTACTTC
TRBJ2-7 TRBV30 . . CAWSLGHPRGEQYF TGTGCCTGGAGCTTGGGCCACCCAAGGGGCGAGCAGTACTTC
TRBJ2-3 TRBV27 TRBD2 . CASSPRGLAGGPGAADTQYF TGTGCCAGCAGTCCTCGAGGACTAGCGGGAGGGCCTGGGGCAGCAGATACGCAGTATTTT
TRBJ2-7 TRBV2 . once CASSGQPGSYEQYF TGTGCCAGCAGTGGACAGCCCGGTTCCTACGAGCAGTACTTC
TRBJ1-6 TRBV9 . . CASSATGNNSPLHF TGTGCCAGCAGCGCAACAGGGAATAATTCACCCCTCCACTTT
TRBJ2-7 TRBV5-8 TRBD2 . CASSHGTSGTYEQYF TGTGCCAGCAGCCATGGGACTAGCGGAACCTACGAGCAGTACTTC
TRBJ2-2 TRBV6-4 . . CASSEVRQGNTGELFF TGTGCCAGCAGTGAGGTTCGGCAGGGGAACACCGGGGAGCTGTTTTTT
TRBJ2-3 TRBV7-8 . . CASSPDDRSTDTQYF TGTGCCAGCAGCCCGGATGACAGAAGCACAGATACGCAGTATTTT
TRBJ1-2 TRBV5-5 . . CASSSYADSPVVYGYTF TGTGCCAGCAGCTCCTACGCCGACAGCCCGGTGGTCTATGGCTACACCTTC
TRBJ2-7 TRBV7-9 TRBD2 . CASKGGLSYEQYF TGTGCCAGCAAGGGAGGGCTTTCGTACGAGCAGTACTTC
TRBJ1-2 TRBV6-2/TRBV6-3 TRBD1 . CASSFGTGGGGGYTF TGTGCCAGCAGTTTCGGGACAGGCGGAGGGGGTGGCTACACCTTC
TRBJ2-7 TRBV24-1 TRBD2 . CATSPGHLEGRGYEQYF TGTGCCACCAGCCCCGGTCACTTAGAGGGGAGGGGCTACGAGCAGTACTTC
TRBJ2-2 TRBV18 . . CASSPDREDGELFF TGTGCCAGCTCACCAGACAGGGAGGACGGGGAGCTGTTTTTT
TRBJ2-7 TRBV27 . . CASSPGSGLRSYEQYF TGTGCCAGCAGTCCCGGGTCGGGGTTGCGGTCCTACGAGCAGTACTTC
TRBJ1-1 TRBV4-1 . few CASSQEVLISGRRNTEAFF TGCGCCAGCAGCCAAGAGGTTCTTATCAGTGGGCGCAGGAACACTGAAGCTTTCTTT